Listed below are T cell receptor beta chains from one sample, sequenced in a study of beta chain features in type 1 diabetes. Some clones are missing from TCRdb's copy, which holds only in-frame ones; the method was immunoSEQ multiplex PCR. The sample contains around 300,000 clones, roughly 8% of which appear only once. The specimen sequenced was central memory CD4+ T cells from blood. The source of these receptors is a woman between 18 and 29 years old in good health. CDR3s include the opening cysteine and the closing phenylalanine or tryptophan. The order of the fields is CDR3 protein, CDR3 DNA, clone size, D gene, V gene, J gene. The D gene is left open where the match is weak. Clone size is shown for a subset of rows, as once, few, many or a class of expanded clone.

CASSLWASGGSETQYF	TGTGCCAGCAGCTTATGGGCTAGCGGTGGCTCAGAGACCCAGTACTTC	-	TRBD2	TRBV7-8	TRBJ2-5
CASSQAVRGTQYF	TGTGCCAGCAGCCAAGCAGTTAGGGGGACCCAGTACTTC	few	-	TRBV4-2	TRBJ2-5
CASSQDSGFSPLHF	TGCGCCAGCAGCCAAGATTCGGGGTTTTCACCCCTCCACTTT	-	-	TRBV4-1	TRBJ1-6
CASSVAAAPTDTQYF	TGTGCCAGCAGCGTAGCCGCGGCACCCACAGATACGCAGTATTTT	few	-	TRBV9	TRBJ2-3
CASSLGPQGAGSPLHF	TGTGCCAGCAGCTTAGGCCCCCAGGGGGCGGGTTCACCCCTCCACTTT	-	TRBD1	TRBV7-6	TRBJ1-6
CASSLAGTSGTGELFF	TGCGCCAGCAGCTTGGCCGGTACTAGCGGCACCGGGGAGCTGTTTTTT	few	TRBD2	TRBV5-1	TRBJ2-2
CASRGVLSTEAFF	TGTGCCAGCAGGGGAGTATTGAGCACTGAAGCTTTCTTT	few	-	TRBV9	TRBJ1-1
CASSLEARQTRGTQYF	TGTGCCAGCAGCTTAGAGGCTAGGCAGACTCGGGGGACCCAGTACTTC	few	-	TRBV7-2	TRBJ2-5
CAWSEGRTGKAFF	TGTGCCTGGAGTGAGGGGCGGACAGGCAAAGCTTTCTTT	few	TRBD1	TRBV30	TRBJ1-1
CASSVRVSADYGYTF	TGTGCTAGCAGCGTCCGGGTCTCCGCGGACTATGGCTACACCTTC	few	-	TRBV7-7	TRBJ1-2
CAWSGVAPSVDTQYF	TGTGCCTGGAGTGGGGTAGCGCCATCTGTGGATACGCAGTATTTT	many	-	TRBV30	TRBJ2-3
CASSSTGANIQYF	TGTGCCAGCAGCTCGACCGGGGCCAACATTCAGTACTTC	many	-	TRBV5-6	TRBJ2-4
CASSLSRTGGETQYF	TGTGCTAGCAGCCTCTCCAGGACAGGGGGAGAGACCCAGTACTTC	few	TRBD1	TRBV7-7	TRBJ2-5
CASSLGLPGNTIYF	TGTGCCAGCAGCCTGGGGTTGCCCGGAAACACCATATATTTT	-	-	TRBV11-3	TRBJ1-3
CASSRSTSGGSLGTNTGELFF	TGTGCCAGCAGCCGGTCGACTAGCGGGGGATCCCTCGGGACGAACACCGGGGAGCTGTTTTTT	-	TRBD2	TRBV9	TRBJ2-2
CASSPLGQPNYGYTF	TGTGCCAGCAGCCCGTTGGGGCAGCCAAACTATGGCTACACCTTC	few	-	TRBV7-2	TRBJ1-2
CASSPTGRGYGKNTEAFF	TGTGCCAGTAGTCCGACAGGAAGGGGTTATGGTAAGAACACTGAAGCTTTCTTT	-	-	TRBV19	TRBJ1-1
CASRTEQGPRDGYTF	TGTGCCAGCAGGACTGAACAGGGGCCCCGGGATGGCTACACCTTC	few	-	TRBV21-1	TRBJ1-2
CASSPTTNEQFF	TGTGCCAGCTCACCAACAACCAATGAGCAGTTCTTC	-	-	TRBV18	TRBJ2-1
CASSLDLGPTAFF	TGTGCCAGCAGCTTAGATCTGGGCCCGACCGCTTTCTTT	-	-	TRBV7-2	TRBJ1-1
CASSSTPGTEAFF	TGTGCCAGCAGCTCTACCCCCGGCACTGAAGCTTTCTTT	few	-	TRBV7-2	TRBJ1-1
CASSYQTGGYSYEQYF	TGTGCCAGCAGTTACCAGACAGGGGGATACTCCTACGAGCAGTACTTC	few	TRBD1	TRBV6-6	TRBJ2-7
CASSEQGRTEAFF	TGTGCCAGCTCCGAACAGGGGAGGACTGAAGCTTTCTTT	few	TRBD1	TRBV27	TRBJ1-1
CSAPLGGGVKANYGYTF	TGCAGCGCCCCCTTGGGAGGGGGCGTGAAGGCTAACTATGGCTACACCTTC	-	TRBD1	TRBV29-1	TRBJ1-2
CASSLRIYGYTF	TGTGCCAGCAGCCTCCGGATCTATGGCTACACCTTC	few	-	TRBV14	TRBJ1-2
CSVAASYGYTF	TGCAGCGTTGCAGCCTCCTATGGCTACACCTTC	many	-	TRBV29-1	TRBJ1-2
CASSTDRGGEKLFF	TGCGCCAGCAGCACAGACAGGGGTGGCGAAAAACTGTTTTTT	many	TRBD1	TRBV5-1	TRBJ1-4
CASSLADRGRSPLHF	TGTGCCAGCAGCTTAGCCGACAGGGGGAGGTCACCCCTCCACTTT	-	TRBD1	TRBV7-2	TRBJ1-6
CATEGRDSQQHF	TGTGCCACGGAAGGCAGGGACTCTCAGCAGCATTTT	once	-	TRBV19	TRBJ1-5
CASSRGGGEGETQYF	TGCGCCAGCAGCCGAGGCGGCGGGGAGGGAGAGACCCAGTACTTC	many	TRBD2	TRBV4-3	TRBJ2-5
CASSVIGGAVIEQFF	TGTGCCAGCAGCGTAATCGGGGGGGCCGTCATTGAGCAGTTCTTC	-	TRBD2	TRBV9	TRBJ2-1
CASSFGGELEKLFF	TGTGCCAGCAGCTTCGGGGGAGAGCTTGAAAAACTGTTTTTT	many	-	TRBV5-6	TRBJ1-4
CASSLAGGDEQFF	TGTGCCAGCAGCTTAGCCGGGGGGGATGAGCAGTTCTTC	-	TRBD2	TRBV7-2	TRBJ2-1
CASSEYSENYGYTF	TGTGCCAGCAGTGAATACAGCGAAAACTATGGCTACACCTTC	few	-	TRBV25-1	TRBJ1-2
CASIGIFAEAFF	TGTGCCAGCATCGGGATTTTCGCTGAAGCTTTCTTT	few	-	TRBV2	TRBJ1-1
CASSHGLAFEETQYF	TGTGCCAGCAGCCACGGACTAGCGTTTGAGGAGACCCAGTACTTC	many	TRBD2	TRBV14	TRBJ2-5
CSVRLAGKGYNEQFF	TGCAGCGTTCGACTAGCGGGAAAGGGTTACAATGAGCAGTTCTTC	few	TRBD2	TRBV29-1	TRBJ2-1
CASSSRDRGPSGQYF	TGTGCCAGCAGCTCCCGGGACAGGGGCCCCTCTGGGCAGTACTTC	-	TRBD1	TRBV7-9	TRBJ2-7
CASSQDPHPGKLFF	TGCGCCAGCAGCCAAGACCCTCATCCTGGGAAACTGTTTTTT	-	-	TRBV4-1	TRBJ1-4
CAWGGSYNEQFF	TGTGCCTGGGGAGGGTCCTACAATGAGCAGTTCTTC	once	-	TRBV30	TRBJ2-1
CASSLGLDNEQFF	TGTGCCAGCAGCTTAGGACTGGACAATGAGCAGTTCTTC	-	-	TRBV11-2	TRBJ2-1
CASKIRTGASYEQYF	TGTGCCAGTAAAATAAGGACGGGGGCATCCTACGAGCAGTACTTC	-	-	TRBV19	TRBJ2-7
CASSLHTRAGYTF	TGTGCCAGCAGCTTACACACCCGGGCTGGCTACACCTTC	few	-	TRBV7-2	TRBJ1-2
CASSPSYEQYF	TGTGCCAGCAGTCCCTCCTACGAGCAGTACTTC	few	-	TRBV2	TRBJ2-7
CASNGREQETQYF	TGTGCCAGTAACGGCAGGGAACAAGAGACCCAGTACTTC	-	-	TRBV19	TRBJ2-5
CASSELRTGGNYEQYF	TGTGCCAGCAGTGAACTTCGGACAGGAGGAAACTACGAGCAGTACTTC	many	TRBD1	TRBV2	TRBJ2-7
CASAGSGYGYTF	TGTGCTAGTGCCGGGTCCGGCTATGGCTACACCTTC	few	-	TRBV12-5	TRBJ1-2
CASSREVLAGGTYEQYF	TGCGCCAGCAGCCGGGAGGTTCTAGCGGGAGGCACCTACGAGCAGTACTTC	-	TRBD2	TRBV5-1	TRBJ2-7
CSVDRSNEQFF	TGCAGCGTTGACAGGTCCAATGAGCAGTTCTTC	-	-	TRBV29-1	TRBJ2-1
CASKMGVGQGVRGANVLTF	TGTGCCAGTAAGATGGGTGTGGGACAGGGAGTACGTGGGGCCAACGTCCTGACTTTC	-	TRBD1	TRBV19	TRBJ2-6
CATTPGYQETQYF	TGTGCCACCACCCCAGGGTACCAAGAGACCCAGTACTTC	-	-	TRBV15	TRBJ2-5
CASSSTSDRAHEQFF	TGTGCCAGCAGCTCCACATCGGACAGGGCCCATGAGCAGTTCTTC	-	TRBD1	TRBV7-2	TRBJ2-1
CASGRVLLQAKETQYF	TGTGCCAGCGGCAGGGTGTTGCTGCAAGCCAAAGAGACCCAGTACTTC	few	-	TRBV7-8	TRBJ2-5
CASSPTREQETQYF	TGTGCCAGCAGCCCTACGAGAGAGCAAGAGACCCAGTACTTC	few	-	TRBV7-9	TRBJ2-5
CASSFWTQSTIYF	TGTGCCAGCAGCTTTTGGACGCAAAGCACCATATATTTT	few	-	TRBV11-2	TRBJ1-3
CASSRQVYSNQPQHF	TGTGCCAGTAGTCGACAGGTCTATAGCAATCAGCCCCAGCATTTT	few	-	TRBV19	TRBJ1-5
CASSLDRGVQETQYF	TGCGCCAGCAGCTTGGACAGGGGGGTTCAAGAGACCCAGTACTTC	few	TRBD1	TRBV5-1	TRBJ2-5
CSALPDYTEAFF	TGCAGCGCCTTACCGGACTACACTGAAGCTTTCTTT	-	-	TRBV29-1	TRBJ1-1
CASSLRRGSYGYTF	TGTGCCAGCAGCTTGAGGCGAGGGAGCTATGGCTACACCTTC	-	-	TRBV5-6	TRBJ1-2
CASSLYQGAEDGYTF	TGTGCCAGCAGCTTATACCAGGGGGCAGAGGATGGCTACACCTTC	-	TRBD1	TRBV7-3	TRBJ1-2